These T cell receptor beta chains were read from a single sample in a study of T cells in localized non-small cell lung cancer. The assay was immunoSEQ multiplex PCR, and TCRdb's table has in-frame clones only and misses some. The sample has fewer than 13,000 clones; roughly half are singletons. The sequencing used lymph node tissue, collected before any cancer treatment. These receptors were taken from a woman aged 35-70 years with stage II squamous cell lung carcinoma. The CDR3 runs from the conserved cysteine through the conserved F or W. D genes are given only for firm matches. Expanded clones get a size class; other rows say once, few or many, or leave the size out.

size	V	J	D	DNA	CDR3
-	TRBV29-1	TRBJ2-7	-	TGCAGCGCCGCCCAGGGAGGGGGCGAGCAGTACTTC	CSAAQGGGEQYF
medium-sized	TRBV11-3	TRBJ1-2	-	TGTGCCAGCAGCTTGGAGGTCCGGTCCGGGGGCTACACCTTC	CASSLEVRSGGYTF
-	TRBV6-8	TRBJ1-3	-	TGTGCCAGCAGTTACTCGTTGGCAAACACCATATATTTT	CASSYSLANTIYF
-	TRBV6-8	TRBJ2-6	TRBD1	TGTGCCAGCAGTTACGGGCGGCAGGGGGCTGGGGCCAACGTCCTGACTTTC	CASSYGRQGAGANVLTF
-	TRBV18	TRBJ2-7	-	TGTGCCAGCTCACTTCAGCCGGGGGAGCAGTACTTC	CASSLQPGEQYF
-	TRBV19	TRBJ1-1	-	TGTGCCAGTAGTAAGGGCAGGCCTGAGGGGAACACTGAAGCTTTCTTT	CASSKGRPEGNTEAFF
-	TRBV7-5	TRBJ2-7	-	TGTGCCAGCAGCTTGCAGGTGAGCTCCTACGAGCAGTACTTC	CASSLQVSSYEQYF
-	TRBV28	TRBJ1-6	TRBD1	TGTGCCAGCAGCCCGGACAGGGGAATTCATTCACCCCTCCACTTT	CASSPDRGIHSPLHF
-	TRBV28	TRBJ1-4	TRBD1	TGTGCCAGCAGTTTACCGGGACAGGTTAATGAAAAACTGTTTTTT	CASSLPGQVNEKLFF
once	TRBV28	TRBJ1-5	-	TGTGCCAGCAGTCTCGGACGAGGAGGTGGTCAGCCCCAGCATTTT	CASSLGRGGGQPQHF
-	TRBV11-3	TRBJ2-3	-	TGTGCCAGCAGCTTAAAAAGGGCCGATGATACGCAGTATTTT	CASSLKRADDTQYF
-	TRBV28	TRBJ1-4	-	TGTGCCAGCAGTTTAATGGCAGTTGAAAAACTGTTTTTT	CASSLMAVEKLFF
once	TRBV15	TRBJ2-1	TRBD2	TGTGCCACCAGCGGAGGACTAGAGTACAATGAGCAGTTCTTC	CATSGGLEYNEQFF
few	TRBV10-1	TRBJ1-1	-	TGCGCCAGCAGTCCTGACGCGACTGAAGCTTTCTTT	CASSPDATEAFF
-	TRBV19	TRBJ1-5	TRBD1	TGTGCCAGTCTAGGGACAGGGCAACAGCCCCAGCATTTT	CASLGTGQQPQHF
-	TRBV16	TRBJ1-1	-	TGTGCCAGCAGCCGGGAACCGGACGGATTGAACACTGAAGCTTTCTTT	CASSREPDGLNTEAFF
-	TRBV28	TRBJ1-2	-	TGTGCCAGCAGTTTACTGCGCACTACTTCTAACTATGGCTACACCTTC	CASSLLRTTSNYGYTF
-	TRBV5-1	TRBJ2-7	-	TGCGCCAGCAGCTTGGCGGGCAGTACCTACGAGCAGTACTTC	CASSLAGSTYEQYF
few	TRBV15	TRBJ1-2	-	TGTGCCACCAGCAGAGACGGGGCTGGTTTCGGCTACACCTTC	CATSRDGAGFGYTF
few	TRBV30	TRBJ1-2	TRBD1	TGTGCGTTCACAGGGGATGGGTATGGCTACACCTTC	CAFTGDGYGYTF
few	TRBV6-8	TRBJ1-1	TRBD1	TGTGCCAGCAGTTCACCAGGGACAGGCGAAGCTTTCTTT	CASSSPGTGEAFF
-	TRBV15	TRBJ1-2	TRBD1	TGTGCCACCAGCGACAGGGGGCCCTCCTATGGCTACACCTTC	CATSDRGPSYGYTF